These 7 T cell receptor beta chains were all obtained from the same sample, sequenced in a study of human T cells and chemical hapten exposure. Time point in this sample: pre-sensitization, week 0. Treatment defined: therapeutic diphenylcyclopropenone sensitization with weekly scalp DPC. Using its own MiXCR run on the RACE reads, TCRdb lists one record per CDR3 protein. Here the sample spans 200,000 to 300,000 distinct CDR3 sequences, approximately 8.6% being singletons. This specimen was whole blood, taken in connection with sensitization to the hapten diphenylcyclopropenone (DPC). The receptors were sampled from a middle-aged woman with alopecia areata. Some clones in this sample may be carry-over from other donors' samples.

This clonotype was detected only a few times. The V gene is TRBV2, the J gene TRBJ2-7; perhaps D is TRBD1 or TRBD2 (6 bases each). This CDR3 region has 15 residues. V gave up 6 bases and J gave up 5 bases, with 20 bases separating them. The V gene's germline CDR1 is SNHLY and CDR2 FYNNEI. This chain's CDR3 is CASSSSGGLYHEQYF. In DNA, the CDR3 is TGTGCCAGCAGCTCCAGTGGGGGGCTTTACCACGAGCAGTACTTC.

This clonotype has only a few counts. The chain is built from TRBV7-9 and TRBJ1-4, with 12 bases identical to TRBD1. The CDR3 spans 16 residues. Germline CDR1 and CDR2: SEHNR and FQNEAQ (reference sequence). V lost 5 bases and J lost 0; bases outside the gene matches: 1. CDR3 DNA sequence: TGTGCCAGCAGCCGGGACAGGGGGCCAACTAATGAAAAACTGTTTTTT. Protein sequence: CASSRDRGPTNEKLFF.

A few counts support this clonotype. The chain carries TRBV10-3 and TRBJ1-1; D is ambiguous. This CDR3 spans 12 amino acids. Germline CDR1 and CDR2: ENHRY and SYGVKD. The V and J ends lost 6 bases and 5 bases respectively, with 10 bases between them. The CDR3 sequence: CAISARETEAFF. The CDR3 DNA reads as TGTGCCATCAGCGCGCGGGAGACTGAAGCTTTCTTT.

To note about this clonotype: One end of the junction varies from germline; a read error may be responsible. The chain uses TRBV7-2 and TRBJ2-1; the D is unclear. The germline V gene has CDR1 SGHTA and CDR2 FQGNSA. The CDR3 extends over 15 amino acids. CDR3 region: CVSSLGQPPHNEQFF. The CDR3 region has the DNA TGTGTCAGCAGCTTAGGGCAACCTCCCCACAATGAGCAGTTCTTC. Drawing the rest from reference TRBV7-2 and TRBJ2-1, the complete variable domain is GAGVSQSPSNKVTEKGKDVELRCDPISGHTALYWYRQSLGQGLEFLIYFQGNSAPDKSGLPSDRFSAERTGGSVSTLTIQRTQQEDSAVYLCVSSLGQPPHNEQFFGPGTRLTVL.

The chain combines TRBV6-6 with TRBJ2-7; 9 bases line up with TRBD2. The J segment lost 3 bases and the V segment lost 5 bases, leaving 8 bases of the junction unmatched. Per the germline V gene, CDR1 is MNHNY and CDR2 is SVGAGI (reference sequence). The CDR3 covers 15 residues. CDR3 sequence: CASSAPTSGNYEQYF. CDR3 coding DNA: TGTGCCAGCAGTGCCCCGACTAGCGGTAACTACGAGCAGTACTTC.

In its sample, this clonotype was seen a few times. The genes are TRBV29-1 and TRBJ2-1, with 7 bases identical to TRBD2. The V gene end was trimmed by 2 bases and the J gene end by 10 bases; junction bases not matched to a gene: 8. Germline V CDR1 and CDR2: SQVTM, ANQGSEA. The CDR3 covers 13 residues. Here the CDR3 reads CSVERWREGEQFF. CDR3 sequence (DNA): TGCAGCGTTGAAAGGTGGAGGGAGGGCGAGCAGTTCTTC.

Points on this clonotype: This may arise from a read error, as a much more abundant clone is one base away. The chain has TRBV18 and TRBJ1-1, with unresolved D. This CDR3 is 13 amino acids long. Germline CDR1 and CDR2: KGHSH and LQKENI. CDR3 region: CVSSPERNTEAFF. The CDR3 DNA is TGTGTCAGCTCACCAGAACGGAACACTGAAGCTTTCTTT.